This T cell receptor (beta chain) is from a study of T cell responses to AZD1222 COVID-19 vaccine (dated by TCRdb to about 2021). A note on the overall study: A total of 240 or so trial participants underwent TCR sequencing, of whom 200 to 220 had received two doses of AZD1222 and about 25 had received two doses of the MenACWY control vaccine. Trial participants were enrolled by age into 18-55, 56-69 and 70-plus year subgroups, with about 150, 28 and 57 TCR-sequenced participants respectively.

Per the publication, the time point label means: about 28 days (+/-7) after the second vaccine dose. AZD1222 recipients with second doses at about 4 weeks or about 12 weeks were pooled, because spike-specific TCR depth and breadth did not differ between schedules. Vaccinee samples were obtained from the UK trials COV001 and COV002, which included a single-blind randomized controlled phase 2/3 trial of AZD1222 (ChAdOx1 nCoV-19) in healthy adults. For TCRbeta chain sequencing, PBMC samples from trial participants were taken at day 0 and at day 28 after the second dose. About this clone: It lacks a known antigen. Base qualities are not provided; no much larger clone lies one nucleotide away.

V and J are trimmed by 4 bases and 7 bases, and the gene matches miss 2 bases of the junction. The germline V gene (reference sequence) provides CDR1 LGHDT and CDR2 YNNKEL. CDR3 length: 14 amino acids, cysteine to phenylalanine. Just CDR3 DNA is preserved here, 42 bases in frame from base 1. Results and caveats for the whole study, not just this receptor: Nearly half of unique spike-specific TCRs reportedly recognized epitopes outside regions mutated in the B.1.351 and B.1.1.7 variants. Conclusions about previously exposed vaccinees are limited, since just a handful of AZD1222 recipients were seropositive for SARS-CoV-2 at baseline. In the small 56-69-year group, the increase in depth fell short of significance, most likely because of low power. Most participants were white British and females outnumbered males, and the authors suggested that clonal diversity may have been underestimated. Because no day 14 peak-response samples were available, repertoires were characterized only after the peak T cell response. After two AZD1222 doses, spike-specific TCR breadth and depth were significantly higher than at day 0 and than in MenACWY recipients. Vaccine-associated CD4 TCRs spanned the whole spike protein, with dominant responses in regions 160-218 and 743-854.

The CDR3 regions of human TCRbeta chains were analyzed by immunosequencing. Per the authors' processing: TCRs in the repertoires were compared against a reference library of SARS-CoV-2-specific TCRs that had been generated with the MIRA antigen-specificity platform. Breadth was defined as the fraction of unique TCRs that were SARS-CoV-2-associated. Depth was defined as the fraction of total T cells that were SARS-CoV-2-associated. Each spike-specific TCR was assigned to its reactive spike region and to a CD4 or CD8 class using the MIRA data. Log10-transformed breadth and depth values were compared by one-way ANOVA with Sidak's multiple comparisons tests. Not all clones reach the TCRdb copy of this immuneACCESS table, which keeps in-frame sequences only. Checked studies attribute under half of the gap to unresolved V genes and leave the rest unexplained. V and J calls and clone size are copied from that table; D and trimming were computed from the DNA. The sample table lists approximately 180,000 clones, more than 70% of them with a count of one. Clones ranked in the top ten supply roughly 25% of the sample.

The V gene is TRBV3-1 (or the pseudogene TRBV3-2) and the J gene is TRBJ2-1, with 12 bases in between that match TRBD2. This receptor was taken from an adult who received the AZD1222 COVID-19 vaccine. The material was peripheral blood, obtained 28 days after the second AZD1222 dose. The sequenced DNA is TGTGCCAGCAGCCGAGGACTAGCGGGAAATGAGCAGTTCTTC. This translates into CASSRGLAGNEQFF.